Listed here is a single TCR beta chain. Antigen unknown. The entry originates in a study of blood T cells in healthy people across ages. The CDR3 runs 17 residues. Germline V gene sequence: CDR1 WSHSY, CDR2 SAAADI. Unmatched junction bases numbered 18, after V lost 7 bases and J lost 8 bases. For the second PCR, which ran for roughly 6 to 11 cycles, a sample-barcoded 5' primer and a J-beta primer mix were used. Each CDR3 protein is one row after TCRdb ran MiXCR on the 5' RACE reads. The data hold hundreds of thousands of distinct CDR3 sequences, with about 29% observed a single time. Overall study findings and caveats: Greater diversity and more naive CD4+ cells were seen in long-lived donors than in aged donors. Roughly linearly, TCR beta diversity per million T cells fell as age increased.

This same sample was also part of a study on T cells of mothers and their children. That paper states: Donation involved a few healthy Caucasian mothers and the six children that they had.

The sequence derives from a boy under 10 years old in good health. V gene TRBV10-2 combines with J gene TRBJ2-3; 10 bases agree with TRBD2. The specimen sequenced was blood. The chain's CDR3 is CASISSGGFPAGVTQYF. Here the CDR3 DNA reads TGCGCCAGCATTAGTAGCGGGGGGTTTCCCGCAGGAGTTACGCAGTATTTT.